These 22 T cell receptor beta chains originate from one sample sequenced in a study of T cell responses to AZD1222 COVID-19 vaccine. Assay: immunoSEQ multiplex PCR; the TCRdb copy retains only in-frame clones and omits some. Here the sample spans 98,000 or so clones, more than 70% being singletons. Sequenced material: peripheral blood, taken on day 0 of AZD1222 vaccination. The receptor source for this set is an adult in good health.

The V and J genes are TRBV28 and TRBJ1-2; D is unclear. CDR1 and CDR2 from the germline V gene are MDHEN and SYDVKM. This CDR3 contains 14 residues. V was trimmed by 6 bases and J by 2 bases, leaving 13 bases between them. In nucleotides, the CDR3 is TGTGCCAGCAGGATTATATACCCCAACTATGGCTACACCTTC. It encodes CASRIIYPNYGYTF.

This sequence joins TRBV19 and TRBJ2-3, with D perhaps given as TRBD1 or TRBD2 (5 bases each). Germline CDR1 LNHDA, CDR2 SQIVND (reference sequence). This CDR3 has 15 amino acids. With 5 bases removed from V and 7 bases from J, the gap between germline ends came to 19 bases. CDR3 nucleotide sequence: TGTGCCAGTAGTTTGGGGGTGGATGTAATGAATACGCAGTATTTT. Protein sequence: CASSLGVDVMNTQYF.

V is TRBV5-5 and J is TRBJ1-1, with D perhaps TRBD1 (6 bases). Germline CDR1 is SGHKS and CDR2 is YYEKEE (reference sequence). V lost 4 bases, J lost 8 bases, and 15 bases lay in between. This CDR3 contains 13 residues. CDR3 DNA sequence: TGTGCCAGCAGCCCCTGGGGACAAAGAGAAGCTTTCTTT. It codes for CASSPWGQREAFF. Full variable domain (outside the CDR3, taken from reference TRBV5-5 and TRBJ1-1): DAGVTQSPTHLIKTRGQQVTLRCSPISGHKSVSWYQQVLGQGPQFIFQYYEKEERGRGNFPDRFSARQFPNYSSELNVNALLLGDSALYLCASSPWGQREAFFGQGTRLTVV.

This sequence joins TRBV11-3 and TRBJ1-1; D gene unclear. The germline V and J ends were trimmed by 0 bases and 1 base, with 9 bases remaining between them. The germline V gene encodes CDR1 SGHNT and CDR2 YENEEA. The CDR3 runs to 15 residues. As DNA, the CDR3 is TGTGCCAGCAGCTTAGACGGGCCATCGAACACTGAAGCTTTCTTT. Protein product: CASSLDGPSNTEAFF.

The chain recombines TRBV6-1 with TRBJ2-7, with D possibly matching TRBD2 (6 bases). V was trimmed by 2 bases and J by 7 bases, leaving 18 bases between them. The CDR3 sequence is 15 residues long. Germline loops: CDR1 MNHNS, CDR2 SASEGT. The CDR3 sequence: CASSERLVGGLEQYF. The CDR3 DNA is TGTGCCAGCAGTGAACGACTAGTCGGCGGGCTGGAGCAGTACTTC.

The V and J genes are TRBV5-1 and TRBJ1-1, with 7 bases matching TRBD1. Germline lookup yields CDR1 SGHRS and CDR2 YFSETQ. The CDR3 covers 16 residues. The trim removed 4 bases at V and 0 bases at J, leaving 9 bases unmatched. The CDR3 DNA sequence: TGCGCCAGCAGCCTACAGGGGCTAGAGATGAACACTGAAGCTTTCTTT. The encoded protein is CASSLQGLEMNTEAFF.

CDR3 loop: CASRKTGELFF. CDR3 in DNA: TGTGCCAGCAGAAAAACCGGGGAGCTGTTTTTT. The chain carries TRBV12-3 or TRBV12-4 and TRBJ2-2; D is uncertain. The V end was cut by 6 bases, the J end by 5 bases, with 4 bases between. CDR3 length equals 11 residues.

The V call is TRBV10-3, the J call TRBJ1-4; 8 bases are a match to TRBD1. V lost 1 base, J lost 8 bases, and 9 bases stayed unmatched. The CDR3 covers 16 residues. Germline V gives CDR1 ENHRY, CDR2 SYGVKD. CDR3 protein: CAISEWGQDDKEKLFF. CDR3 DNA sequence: TGTGCCATCAGTGAGTGGGGACAGGACGATAAAGAAAAACTGTTTTTT.

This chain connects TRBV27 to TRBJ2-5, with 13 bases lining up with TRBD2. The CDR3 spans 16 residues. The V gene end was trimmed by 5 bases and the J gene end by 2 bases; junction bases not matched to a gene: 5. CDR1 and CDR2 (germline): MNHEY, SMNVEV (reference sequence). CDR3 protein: CASSPRLAGGQETQYF. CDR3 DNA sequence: TGTGCCAGCAGTCCCCGACTAGCGGGGGGACAAGAGACCCAGTACTTC.

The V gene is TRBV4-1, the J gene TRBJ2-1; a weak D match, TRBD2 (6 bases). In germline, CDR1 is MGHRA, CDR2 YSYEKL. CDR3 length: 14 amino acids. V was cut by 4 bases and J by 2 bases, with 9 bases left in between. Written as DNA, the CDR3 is TGCGCCAGCAGCCGGACTAATCCCTACAATGAGCAGTTCTTC. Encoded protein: CASSRTNPYNEQFF.

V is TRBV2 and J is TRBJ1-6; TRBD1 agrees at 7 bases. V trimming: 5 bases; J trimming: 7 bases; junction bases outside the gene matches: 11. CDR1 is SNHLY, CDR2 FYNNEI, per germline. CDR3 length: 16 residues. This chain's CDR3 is CASSPRTTGLNSPLHF. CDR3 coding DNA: TGTGCCAGCAGTCCCAGGACGACAGGGCTAAATTCACCCCTCCACTTT.

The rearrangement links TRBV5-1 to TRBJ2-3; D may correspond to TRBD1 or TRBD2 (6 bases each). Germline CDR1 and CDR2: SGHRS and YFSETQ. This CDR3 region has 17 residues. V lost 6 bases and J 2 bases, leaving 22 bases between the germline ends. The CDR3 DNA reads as TGCGCCAGCACCCGGGGTGGCGGGACACTTTTCACAGATACGCAGTATTTT. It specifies CASTRGGGTLFTDTQYF.

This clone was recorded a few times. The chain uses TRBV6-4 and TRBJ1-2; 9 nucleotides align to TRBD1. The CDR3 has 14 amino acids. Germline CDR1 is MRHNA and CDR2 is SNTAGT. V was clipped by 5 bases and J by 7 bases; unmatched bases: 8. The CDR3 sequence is CASSQTGGIGGYTF. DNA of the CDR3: TGTGCCAGCAGTCAAACAGGGGGCATAGGTGGCTACACCTTC.

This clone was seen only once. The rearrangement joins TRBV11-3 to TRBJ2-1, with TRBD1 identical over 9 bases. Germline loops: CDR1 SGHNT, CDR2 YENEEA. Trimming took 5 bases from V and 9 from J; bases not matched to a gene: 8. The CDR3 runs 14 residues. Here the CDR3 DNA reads TGTGCCAGCAGCCTGGGACAGGGTAGGGGTGAGCAGTTCTTC. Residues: CASSLGQGRGEQFF.

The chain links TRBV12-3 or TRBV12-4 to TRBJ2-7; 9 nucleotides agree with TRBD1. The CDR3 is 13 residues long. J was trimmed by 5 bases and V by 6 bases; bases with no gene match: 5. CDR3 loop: CASSRGQGHEQYF. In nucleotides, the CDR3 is TGTGCCAGCAGCCGGGGACAGGGCCACGAGCAGTACTTC.

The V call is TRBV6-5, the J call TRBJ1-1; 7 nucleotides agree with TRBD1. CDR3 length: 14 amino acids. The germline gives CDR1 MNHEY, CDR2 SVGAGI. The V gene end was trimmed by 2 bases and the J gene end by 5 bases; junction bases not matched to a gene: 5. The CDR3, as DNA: TGTGCCAGCAGTTACAGGGGGCAGGAGACTGAAGCTTTCTTT. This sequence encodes CASSYRGQETEAFF.

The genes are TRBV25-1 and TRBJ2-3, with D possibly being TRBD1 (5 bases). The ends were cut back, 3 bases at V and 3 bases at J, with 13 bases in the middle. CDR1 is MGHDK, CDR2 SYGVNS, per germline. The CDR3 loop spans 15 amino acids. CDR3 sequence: CASSEVGRATDTQYF. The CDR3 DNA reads TGTGCCAGCAGTGAGGTTGGCAGGGCTACAGATACGCAGTATTTT.

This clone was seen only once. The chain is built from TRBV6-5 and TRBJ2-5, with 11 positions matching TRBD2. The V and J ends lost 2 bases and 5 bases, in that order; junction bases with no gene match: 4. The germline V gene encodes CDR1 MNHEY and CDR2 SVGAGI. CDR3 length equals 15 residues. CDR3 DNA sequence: TGTGCCAGCAGTTACGGGGGACTAGCGGCGGAGACCCAGTACTTC. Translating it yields CASSYGGLAAETQYF.

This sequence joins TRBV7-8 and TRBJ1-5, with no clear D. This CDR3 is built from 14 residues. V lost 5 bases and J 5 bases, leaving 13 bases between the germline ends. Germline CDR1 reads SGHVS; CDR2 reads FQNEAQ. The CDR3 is CASSNTGTDQPQHF. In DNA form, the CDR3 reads TGTGCCAGCAGCAACACTGGTACAGATCAGCCCCAGCATTTT.

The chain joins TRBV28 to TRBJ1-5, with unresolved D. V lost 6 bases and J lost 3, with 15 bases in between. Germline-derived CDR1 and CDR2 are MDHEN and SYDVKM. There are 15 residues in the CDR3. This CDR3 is CASSTPAGFNQPQHF. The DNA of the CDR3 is TGTGCCAGCAGCACCCCAGCGGGGTTCAATCAGCCCCAGCATTTT.

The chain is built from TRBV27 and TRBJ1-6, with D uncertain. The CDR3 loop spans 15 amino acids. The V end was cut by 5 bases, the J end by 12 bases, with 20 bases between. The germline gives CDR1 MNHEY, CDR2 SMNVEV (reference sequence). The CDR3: CASSITGLGGEPLHF. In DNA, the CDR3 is TGTGCCAGCAGTATCACCGGGCTAGGCGGGGAACCCCTCCACTTT.

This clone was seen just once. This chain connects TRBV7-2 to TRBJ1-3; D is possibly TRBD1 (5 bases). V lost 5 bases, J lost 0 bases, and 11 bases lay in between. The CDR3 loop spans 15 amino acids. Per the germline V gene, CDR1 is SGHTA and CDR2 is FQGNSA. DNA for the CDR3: TGTGCCAGCAGCAAGGGGCCCAACTCTGGAAACACCATATATTTT. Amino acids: CASSKGPNSGNTIYF.